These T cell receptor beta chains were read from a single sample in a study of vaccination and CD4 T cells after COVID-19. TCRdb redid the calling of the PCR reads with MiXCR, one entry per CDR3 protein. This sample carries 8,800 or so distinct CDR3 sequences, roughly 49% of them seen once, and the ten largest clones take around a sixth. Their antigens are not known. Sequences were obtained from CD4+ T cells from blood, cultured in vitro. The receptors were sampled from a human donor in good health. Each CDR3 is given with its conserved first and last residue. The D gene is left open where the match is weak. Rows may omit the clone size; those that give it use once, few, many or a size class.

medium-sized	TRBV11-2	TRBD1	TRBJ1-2	CASSSIDLTGKPPNYGYTF	TGTGCCAGCAGCTCAATCGACCTGACAGGGAAGCCCCCTAACTATGGCTACACCTTC
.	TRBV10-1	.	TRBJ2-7	CASSEQGIPYEQYF	TGCGCCAGCAGTGAGCAGGGTATTCCCTACGAGCAGTACTTC
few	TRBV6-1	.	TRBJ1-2	CASSKGLGLGDNYGYTF	TGTGCCAGCAGTAAGGGGTTAGGGTTGGGGGATAACTATGGCTACACCTTC
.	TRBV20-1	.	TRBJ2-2	CSAPQGGRTGELFF	TGCAGTGCCCCACAGGGTGGACGCACCGGGGAGCTGTTTTTT
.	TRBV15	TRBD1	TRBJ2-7	CATSRSGTATSYEQYF	TGTGCCACCAGCAGATCTGGGACAGCTACTTCCTACGAGCAGTACTTC
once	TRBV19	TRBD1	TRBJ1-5	CASSPRGTGDHSNQPQHF	TGTGCCAGTAGTCCACGGGGGACAGGGGATCACAGCAATCAGCCCCAGCATTTT
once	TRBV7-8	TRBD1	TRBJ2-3	CASSQKRTGGTDTQYF	TGTGCCAGCAGTCAAAAACGGACAGGGGGCACAGATACGCAGTATTTT
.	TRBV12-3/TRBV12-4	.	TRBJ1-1	CASSLRAVPGAFF	TGTGCCAGCAGTCTGCGGGCCGTCCCGGGAGCTTTCTTT
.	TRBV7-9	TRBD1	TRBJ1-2	CASSLGQGTLDYGHTF	TGTGCCAGCAGCTTGGGACAGGGGACTCTGGACTATGGCCACACCTTC
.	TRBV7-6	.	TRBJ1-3	CASSLTEPTGSPGNTIYF	TGTGCCAGCAGCTTAACAGAACCTACAGGGTCCCCGGGAAACACCATATATTTT
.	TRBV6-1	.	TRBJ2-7	CARLGTQCSYEQYF	TGTGCCAGGCTCGGTACACAATGCTCCTACGAGCAGTACTTC
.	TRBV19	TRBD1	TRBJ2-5	CASSQDRVQTQYF	TGTGCCAGTAGCCAGGACAGGGTACAGACCCAGTACTTC
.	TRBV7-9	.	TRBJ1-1	CASRLIRNTEAFF	TGTGCCAGCAGGTTAATTAGGAACACTGAAGCTTTCTTT
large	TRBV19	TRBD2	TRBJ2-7	CASLSSGRSSYEQYF	TGTGCCAGTCTCTCTAGCGGGAGGAGCTCCTACGAGCAGTACTTC
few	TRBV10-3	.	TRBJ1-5	CAIRGTASNQPQHF	TGTGCCATCAGGGGGACGGCCAGCAATCAGCCCCAGCATTTT
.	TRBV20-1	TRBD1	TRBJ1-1	CSATPLRVPGQTEAFF	TGCAGTGCTACACCCCTTCGAGTACCGGGACAGACTGAAGCTTTCTTT
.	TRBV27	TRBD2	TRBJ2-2	CATEAGVGTGELFF	TGTGCCACCGAAGCGGGAGTTGGGACCGGGGAGCTGTTTTTT
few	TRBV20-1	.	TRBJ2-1	CSARGVEGGALNEQFF	TGCAGTGCTAGAGGGGTTGAGGGCGGGGCGTTAAATGAGCAGTTCTTC
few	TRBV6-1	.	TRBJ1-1	CASTPQGGTEAFF	TGTGCCAGCACACCACAGGGTGGGACTGAAGCTTTCTTT
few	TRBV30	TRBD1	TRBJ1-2	CAWMGSGTGGDYGYTF	TGTGCCTGGATGGGATCCGGGACAGGGGGCGACTATGGCTACACCTTC
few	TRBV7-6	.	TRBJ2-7	CASSLATRYEQYF	TGTGCCAGCAGCTTAGCAACACGCTACGAGCAGTACTTC
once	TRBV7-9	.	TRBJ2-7	CASSLVGTRLRDEQYF	TGTGCCAGCAGCTTAGTGGGGACTCGACTGAGAGACGAGCAGTACTTC
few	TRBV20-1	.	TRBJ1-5	CSARGDGGQPQHF	TGCAGTGCTAGGGGAGATGGTGGTCAGCCCCAGCATTTT
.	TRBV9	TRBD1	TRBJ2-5	CASSVAGTGGETQYF	TGTGCCAGCAGCGTAGCCGGGACAGGGGGGGAGACCCAGTACTTC
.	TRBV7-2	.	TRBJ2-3	CASSLADTQYF	TGTGCCAGCAGCTTAGCAGATACGCAGTATTTT
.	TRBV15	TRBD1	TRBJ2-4	CATSRAGTGDIQYF	TGTGCCACCAGCAGAGCCGGGACAGGGGACATTCAGTACTTC
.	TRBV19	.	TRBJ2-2	CASKRGFLTGELFF	TGTGCCAGTAAGAGAGGGTTCCTTACCGGGGAGCTGTTTTTT
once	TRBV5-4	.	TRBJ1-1	CASSLGGAGSRTEAFF	TGTGCCAGCAGCCTCGGTGGGGCGGGAAGTCGCACTGAAGCTTTCTTT
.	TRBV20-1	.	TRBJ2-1	CSPLGAGDNEQFF	TGCAGTCCTCTGGGGGCTGGCGACAATGAGCAGTTCTTC
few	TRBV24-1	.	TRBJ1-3	CATSDDGSSGNTIYF	TGTGCCACCAGTGATGACGGGAGTTCTGGAAACACCATATATTTT
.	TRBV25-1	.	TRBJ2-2	CASSEPKRSSKLFF	TGTGCCAGCAGTGAACCCAAGAGGTCGTCGAAGCTGTTTTTT
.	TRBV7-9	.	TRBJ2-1	CASSLPGTEKVNEQFF	TGTGCCAGCAGCCTTCCCGGGACGGAGAAGGTAAATGAGCAGTTCTTC
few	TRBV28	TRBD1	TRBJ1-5	CASSQSQGRQPQHF	TGTGCCAGCAGCCAATCACAGGGGAGGCAGCCCCAGCATTTT
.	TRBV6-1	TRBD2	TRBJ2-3	CASSETSGASTDTQYF	TGTGCCAGCAGTGAAACTAGCGGAGCTAGCACAGATACGCAGTATTTT
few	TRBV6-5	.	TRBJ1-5	CASSSGGNQPQHF	TGTGCCAGCAGTTCTGGGGGGAATCAGCCCCAGCATTTT
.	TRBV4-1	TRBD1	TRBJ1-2	CASSQGRDRGYGYTF	TGCGCCAGCAGCCAAGGGCGGGACAGGGGTTATGGCTACACCTTC
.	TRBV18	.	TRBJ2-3	CASSPTGDRDTQYF	TGTGCCAGCTCACCAACAGGAGACCGCGATACGCAGTATTTT
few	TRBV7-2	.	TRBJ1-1	CASSLRTANTEAFF	TGTGCCAGCAGCTTGCGGACGGCCAACACTGAAGCTTTCTTT
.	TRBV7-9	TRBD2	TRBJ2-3	CASSLVVGLAGADTQYF	TGTGCCAGCAGCTTAGTGGTGGGACTAGCGGGAGCAGATACGCAGTATTTT
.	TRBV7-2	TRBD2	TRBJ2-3	CASRPPGLAYTDTQYF	TGTGCCAGCAGACCGCCGGGACTAGCGTACACAGATACGCAGTATTTT
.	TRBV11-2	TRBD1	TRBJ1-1	CASSLVPPGGTEAFF	TGTGCCAGCAGCTTAGTCCCGCCAGGGGGGACTGAAGCTTTCTTT
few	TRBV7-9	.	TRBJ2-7	CASSISRGEQYF	TGTGCCAGCAGCATCTCGCGAGGGGAGCAGTACTTC
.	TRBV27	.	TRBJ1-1	CASSLKAGPNTEAFF	TGTGCCAGCAGTTTAAAGGCAGGACCGAACACTGAAGCTTTCTTT
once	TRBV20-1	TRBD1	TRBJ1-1	CSGNRGWNTEAFF	TGCAGTGGGAACAGGGGGTGGAACACTGAAGCTTTCTTT
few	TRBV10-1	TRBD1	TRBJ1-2	CASSDGTGGPNYGYTF	TGCGCCAGCAGTGACGGGACAGGGGGACCTAACTATGGCTACACCTTC
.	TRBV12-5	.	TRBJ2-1	CASGPRGNNEQFF	TGTGCTAGTGGGCCGCGGGGAAACAATGAGCAGTTCTTC
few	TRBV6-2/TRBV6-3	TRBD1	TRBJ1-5	CASSPRTGDSNQPQHF	TGTGCCAGCAGCCCCCGGACAGGGGATAGCAATCAGCCCCAGCATTTT
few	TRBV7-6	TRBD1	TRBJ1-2	CASSRVSGTGVNSGYTF	TGTGCCAGCAGCCGAGTGTCCGGGACAGGGGTTAATAGTGGCTACACCTTC
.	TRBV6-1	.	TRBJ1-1	CASSRIGTMNTEAFF	TGTGCCAGCAGTCGGATCGGGACAATGAACACTGAAGCTTTCTTT
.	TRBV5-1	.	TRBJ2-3	CASSLGPHTDTQYF	TGCGCCAGCAGCTTGGGCCCGCACACAGATACGCAGTATTTT
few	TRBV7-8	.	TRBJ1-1	CASSLIGHSQGHTEAFF	TGTGCCAGCAGCTTAATTGGCCATTCTCAGGGGCACACTGAAGCTTTCTTT
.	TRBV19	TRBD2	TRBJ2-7	CASSRTSGDYEQYF	TGTGCCAGTAGTAGGACTAGCGGGGATTACGAGCAGTACTTC